This entry lists 27 T cell receptor beta chains sequenced from one sample in a study of early stage breast cancer tumors. The assay was immunoSEQ multiplex PCR, and TCRdb's table has in-frame clones only and misses some. The table lists around 51,000 clones, about 77% of them singletons. Input material: blood. The receptors were sampled from a middle-aged person with breast cancer.

The chain has TRBV5-1 and TRBJ2-7; weak D call: TRBD1 (5 bases). V was clipped by 2 bases and J by 3 bases, with 9 bases between them. This CDR3 region has 13 residues. Germline V CDR1 and CDR2: SGHRS, YFSETQ. The CDR3 reads CASSLQDNYEQYF. CDR3 nucleotide sequence: TGCGCCAGCAGCTTACAGGACAACTACGAGCAGTACTTC.

V and J are TRBV5-5 and TRBJ2-3; D may correspond to TRBD1 or TRBD2 (6 bases each). This CDR3 is 16 amino acids long. V was clipped by 0 bases and J by 0 bases, with 11 bases between them. Germline CDR1 is SGHKS and CDR2 is YYEKEE (reference sequence). The CDR3 DNA reads as TGTGCCAGCAGCTTGGTAGGGGGGCGTAGCACAGATACGCAGTATTTT. Residues: CASSLVGGRSTDTQYF.

The CDR3 DNA reads TGTGCCAGCAACCCCTTGAACACTGAAGCTTTCTTT. Protein sequence: CASNPLNTEAFF. This rearrangement joins TRBV5-8 to TRBJ1-1; D ambiguous. This CDR3 contains 12 residues. Trimming stripped 6 bases from V and 0 bases from J, with 6 bases between. Germline lookup yields CDR1 SGHTS and CDR2 YDEGEE.

The chain links TRBV5-6 to TRBJ1-2; 7 positions agree with TRBD1. The CDR3 has 13 amino acids. Germline CDR1 is SGHDT and CDR2 is YYEEEE. Trimming took 5 bases from V and 5 from J; bases not matched to a gene: 6. The CDR3 sequence: CASSPQGGYGYTF. The DNA for the CDR3 is TGTGCCAGCAGTCCTCAGGGGGGGTATGGCTACACCTTC.

V gene TRBV7-2 combines with J gene TRBJ2-1; D perhaps matches TRBD1 (5 bases). The V end was cut by 3 bases, the J end by 8 bases, with 11 bases between. This CDR3 region has 13 residues. CDR1 and CDR2 from the germline V gene are SGHTA and FQGNSA. The CDR3 loop reads CASSLGTRDEQFF. As DNA, the CDR3 is TGTGCCAGCAGCTTGGGTACCAGGGATGAGCAGTTCTTC.

The chain is built from TRBV4-2 and TRBJ1-5; D is possibly TRBD1 (5 bases). Germline CDR1 is LGHNA and CDR2 is YNFKEQ. The ends were cut back, 7 bases at V and 0 bases at J, with 10 bases in the middle. CDR3 length: 14 amino acids. DNA of the CDR3: TGTGCCAGCAACCCGGGGCTTAGCAATCAGCCCCAGCATTTT. Its translation: CASNPGLSNQPQHF.

This chain links TRBV6-1 with TRBJ2-7; D is unclear. Germline CDR1 is MNHNS and CDR2 is SASEGT. V was pared by 1 base and J by 3 bases, with 10 bases between. The CDR3 spans 14 residues. The CDR3: CASSEGGSGYEQYF. CDR3 in DNA: TGTGCCAGCAGTGAAGGGGGTTCGGGCTACGAGCAGTACTTC.

The rearrangement uses TRBV4-2 and TRBJ1-2; D uncertain. Germline values: CDR1 LGHNA, CDR2 YNFKEQ. V gave up 0 bases and J gave up 10 bases, with 18 bases separating them. This CDR3 spans 15 amino acids. CDR3 nucleotides: TGTGCCAGCAGCCAAGACCCCGCACGGCCAGGTCTCTACACCTTC. It codes for CASSQDPARPGLYTF.

The chain is built from TRBV7-8 and TRBJ2-7; a possible D gene is TRBD1 (6 bases). The CDR3 is 19 residues long. In germline, CDR1 is SGHVS, CDR2 FQNEAQ. V was cut by 4 bases and J by 1 base, with 26 bases left in between. CDR3 in DNA: TGTGCCAGCAGCTCGCCCTTAGCATCGGGACAAACCTTTTCCTACGAGCAGTACTTC. Encoded protein: CASSSPLASGQTFSYEQYF. The full variable domain, in which reference TRBV7-8 and TRBJ2-7 provide the parts outside the CDR3, is GAGVSQSPRYKVAKRGQDVALRCDPISGHVSLFWYQQALGQGPEFLTYFQNEAQLDKSGLPSDRFFAERPEGSVSTLKIQRTQQEDSAVYLCASSSPLASGQTFSYEQYFGPGTRLTVT.

The genes are TRBV4-1 and TRBJ2-2, with 9 bases fitting TRBD2. Trimming cost V 3 bases and J 2 bases; bases outside gene matches: 4. Germline V gene lookup returns CDR1 MGHRA and CDR2 YSYEKL. This CDR3 region has 16 residues. CDR3 sequence reads: CASSQVAGVNTGELFF. As DNA, the CDR3 is TGCGCCAGCAGCCAGGTAGCGGGAGTCAACACCGGGGAGCTGTTTTTT.

The chain is built from TRBV5-5 and TRBJ1-4; 8 positions agree with TRBD1. Losses at the gene ends were 3 bases for V and 5 bases for J; bases not matched to a gene: 6. Germline lookup yields CDR1 SGHKS and CDR2 YYEKEE (reference sequence). The CDR3 spans 15 residues. This chain's CDR3 is CASSSYRDRNEKLFF. The CDR3 region has the DNA TGTGCCAGCAGCTCCTACCGGGACAGGAATGAAAAACTGTTTTTT.

The rearrangement joins TRBV19 to TRBJ2-1, with D tentatively TRBD2 (6 bases). This CDR3 spans 14 amino acids. Trimming cost V 6 bases and J 3 bases, with 12 bases left between them. Germline V gene sequence: CDR1 LNHDA, CDR2 SQIVND (reference sequence). The CDR3 is CASSRDSRYNEQFF. For the CDR3, the DNA is TGTGCCAGTAGCCGGGACTCCCGCTACAATGAGCAGTTCTTC.

The chain combines TRBV19 with TRBJ2-1; possibly TRBD1 for D (5 bases). The V end lost 6 bases, the J end lost 0 bases, and 9 bases lay between the germline ends. Germline values: CDR1 LNHDA, CDR2 SQIVND (reference sequence). The CDR3 has 14 amino acids. The CDR3, as DNA: TGTGCCAGTAGCTCTCAGGGCTCCTACAATGAGCAGTTCTTC. Translation: CASSSQGSYNEQFF.

This clone qualifies as medium-sized. The V call is TRBV6-1, the J call TRBJ2-4; 8 bases fit TRBD1. Germline V gene sequence: CDR1 MNHNS, CDR2 SASEGT. The CDR3 contains 16 residues. Trimming cost V 1 base and J 6 bases; bases outside gene matches: 8. In nucleotides, the CDR3 is TGTGCCAGCAGTGAAGACGCCGGGACAGGTTCAAACATTCAGTACTTC. Amino acid sequence: CASSEDAGTGSNIQYF.

There are a few counts of this clone. This chain connects TRBV19 to TRBJ1-1, with D possibly being TRBD1 (6 bases). CDR1 and CDR2 (germline): LNHDA, SQIVND (reference sequence). V was pared by 1 base and J by 6 bases, with 15 bases between. The CDR3 totals 15 residues. The CDR3 nucleotides are TGTGCCAGTAGTATAGCCCGGACAGTCGGTGCTGAAGCTTTCTTT. It encodes CASSIARTVGAEAFF.

The rearrangement uses TRBV6-6 and TRBJ1-5; no definite D call. V shed 2 bases and J shed 9 bases, with 17 bases lying between them. This CDR3 has 15 amino acids. Germline CDR1 reads MNHNY; CDR2 reads SVGAGI (reference sequence). CDR3 in amino acids: CASSYGTGSGVPQHF. The CDR3 DNA sequence: TGTGCCAGCAGTTACGGAACTGGCTCGGGAGTGCCCCAGCATTTT.

The V gene is TRBV6-6, the J gene TRBJ2-3; 7 nucleotides line up with TRBD1. The CDR3 spans 15 residues. The germline CDR1 and CDR2 sequences are MNHNY and SVGAGI (reference sequence). V lost 5 bases, J lost 2 bases, and 7 bases stayed unmatched. The CDR3 loop reads CASSRQGLFTDTQYF. The CDR3 bases are TGTGCCAGCAGTCGACAGGGCCTCTTCACAGATACGCAGTATTTT.

This chain connects TRBV5-8 to TRBJ2-3; no clear D. The CDR3 runs to 16 residues. The V and J ends lost 4 bases and 0 bases respectively, with 15 bases between them. CDR1 SGHTS and CDR2 YDEGEE come from the germline V gene. The CDR3 coding sequence is TGTGCCAGCAGCCCAGCTATGGTTTGGAGCACAGATACGCAGTATTTT. It codes for CASSPAMVWSTDTQYF.

This chain connects TRBV19 to TRBJ2-7; D perhaps matches TRBD2 (5 bases). The CDR3 extends over 16 amino acids. V lost 3 bases, J lost 0 bases, and 15 bases lay in between. Per the germline V gene, CDR1 is LNHDA and CDR2 is SQIVND (reference sequence). The CDR3 reads CASSMGEGSTSYEQYF. The CDR3 DNA follows: TGTGCCAGTAGTATGGGCGAGGGCAGCACCTCCTACGAGCAGTACTTC.

The chain combines TRBV27 with TRBJ1-2; no clear D gene. The V gene lost 7 bases and the J gene lost 4 bases, with 19 bases spanning the gap. Germline V CDR1 and CDR2: MNHEY, SMNVEV (reference sequence). CDR3 length equals 15 residues. In DNA, the CDR3 is TGTGCCAGCACCCGAAGCCCTCAGTCCCCCTATGGCTACACCTTC. Translating gives CASTRSPQSPYGYTF.

This sequence joins TRBV11-2 and TRBJ1-3, with D maybe TRBD1 (5 bases). V lost 5 bases, J lost 7 bases, and 15 bases lay in between. Germline CDR1 SGHAT, CDR2 FQNNGV. CDR3 length: 14 residues. The CDR3 coding sequence is TGTGCCAGCAGCCAATCCAGGGAGGGTAACACCATATATTTT. Its translation is CASSQSREGNTIYF. The full variable domain, rest sourced from reference TRBV11-2 and TRBJ1-3, is EAGVAQSPRYKIIEKRQSVAFWCNPISGHATLYWYQQILGQGPKLLIQFQNNGVVDDSQLPKDRFSAERLKGVDSTLKIQPAKLEDSAVYLCASSQSREGNTIYFGEGSWLTVV.

The V and J genes are TRBV7-2 and TRBJ2-7; TRBD2 aligns across 7 bases. This CDR3 contains 14 residues. Germline V gene sequence: CDR1 SGHTA, CDR2 FQGNSA. J lost 1 base, V lost 3 bases, and 3 bases had no gene match. CDR3 loop: CASSFAGVSYEQYF. The CDR3 DNA follows: TGTGCCAGCAGCTTTGCGGGGGTTTCCTACGAGCAGTACTTC.

The V call is TRBV29-1, the J call TRBJ2-3; D is possibly TRBD1 or TRBD2 (7 bases each). V lost 8 bases and J lost 10, with 19 bases in between. CDR3 length: 12 residues. The germline V gene encodes CDR1 SQVTM and CDR2 ANQGSEA. CDR3 in DNA: TGCAGCATTCAGGGGGGGCACTCCTCGCAGTATTTT. It specifies CSIQGGHSSQYF.

This clone was seen more than once but under ten times. V gene TRBV2 combines with J gene TRBJ1-5; 7 bases line up with TRBD1. CDR3 length: 12 residues. Germline CDR1 and CDR2: SNHLY and FYNNEI. V shed 5 bases, J shed 11 bases, and the junction held 6 bases outside the gene matches. The CDR3 bases are TGTGCCAGCAGTCAGGGGGTTGGGGCCCAGCATTTT. This gives the protein CASSQGVGAQHF.

This clone showed up just a few times. The V and J genes are TRBV5-4 and TRBJ2-7; D gene uncertain. Trimming shortened V by 1 base and J by 2 bases, and 4 bases separated the two germline ends. Per the germline V gene, CDR1 is SGHNT and CDR2 is YYREEE (reference sequence). This CDR3 region has 12 residues. The CDR3 here is CASSLWPYEQYF. DNA of the CDR3: TGTGCCAGCAGCTTGTGGCCCTACGAGCAGTACTTC.

The chain joins TRBV2 to TRBJ2-1; TRBD2 matches 7 bases. V shed 6 bases and J 7 bases; nucleotides not matched to a gene: 9. The CDR3 is 14 residues long. The V gene's germline CDR1 is SNHLY and CDR2 FYNNEI. CDR3: CASRGTTNANEQFF. As DNA, the CDR3 is TGTGCCAGCAGGGGGACTACTAACGCGAATGAGCAGTTCTTC.

CDR3 coding DNA: TGTGCCAGCACTATGGCAGAAGCGAACACTGAAGCTTTCTTT. This encodes CASTMAEANTEAFF. The V and J genes are TRBV6-5 and TRBJ1-1; D remains unclear. Trimming pared 7 bases from V and 1 base from J, leaving 13 bases between. The V gene's germline CDR1 is MNHEY and CDR2 SVGAGI. The length of the CDR3 is 14 residues.